The entry below gives a single TCR beta chain sequence along with its context. This specimen comes from a study of blood T cell repertoires in COVID-19. Sequenced by immunoSEQ multiplex PCR; TCRdb stores in-frame clones only, minus some. The sample contains about 250,000 clones, roughly nine tenths of which appear only once. CDR1 and CDR2 from the germline V gene are ENHRY and SYGVKD. The CDR3 runs 15 residues. V trimming: 7 bases; J trimming: 0 bases; junction bases outside the gene matches: 5. Material for sequencing was peripheral blood. V and J are TRBV10-3 and TRBJ2-1, with 8 bases that match TRBD1. The clonotype was recovered from an older woman who had recovered from COVID-19. In DNA, the CDR3 is TGTGCCATCAACCCTGGACAGGGCTCCTACAATGAGCAGTTCTTC. It codes for CAINPGQGSYNEQFF.